Listed below are T cell receptor beta chains from one sample, sequenced in a study of PD-L1 blockade in urothelial cancer. Here immunoSEQ multiplex PCR was the method, and the copy in TCRdb shows in-frame clones only, minus some. The data contain 58,000 or so clones, just over 85% of them singletons. The sequencing used PBMCs, collected around atezolizumab (anti-PD-L1) treatment. Source of these receptors: a man aged 45 to 65 with urothelial cancer. Each CDR3 is given with its conserved first and last residue. The D gene is left open where the match is weak. Clone size is given for some rows only: seen once, a few or many times, or a class if the clone is expanded.

d_gene	abundance	len	v_gene	j_gene	CDR3aa	CDR3nt
NA	NA	15	TRBV6-5	TRBJ2-7	CASSPPGLSSYEQYF	TGTGCCAGCAGTCCTCCGGGACTCAGCTCCTACGAGCAGTACTTC
TRBD2	NA	16	TRBV5-1	TRBJ2-5	CASSLVATSGRETQYF	TGCGCCAGCAGCTTGGTTGCGACTAGCGGTCGTGAGACCCAGTACTTC
NA	NA	13	TRBV11-2	TRBJ2-4	CASSPSRGNIQYF	TGTGCCAGCAGCCCGTCGCGGGGAAACATTCAGTACTTC
TRBD2	once	17	TRBV10-1	TRBJ2-1	CASRERTSGVIYNEQFF	TGCGCCAGCAGGGAAAGGACTAGCGGGGTGATCTACAATGAGCAGTTCTTC
NA	NA	13	TRBV27	TRBJ1-1	CASSLDRNTEAFF	TGTGCCAGCAGTTTAGACAGGAACACTGAAGCTTTCTTT
NA	NA	12	TRBV19	TRBJ2-1	CASSILPGTQFF	TGTGCCAGTAGTATCCTGCCGGGAACTCAGTTCTTC
TRBD1	NA	14	TRBV9	TRBJ2-7	CASSARDRGNEQYF	TGTGCCAGCAGCGCACGGGACAGGGGAAACGAGCAGTACTTC
TRBD2	NA	16	TRBV4-1	TRBJ2-3	CASSQAREFGTDTQYF	TGCGCCAGCAGCCAAGCGCGGGAGTTCGGGACAGATACGCAGTATTTT
TRBD2	NA	14	TRBV19	TRBJ2-1	CASSTNLAGNEQFF	TGTGCCAGTAGTACCAACCTAGCGGGCAATGAGCAGTTCTTC
NA	NA	14	TRBV5-1	TRBJ2-5	CASRIGGIQETQYF	TGCGCCAGCAGGATCGGGGGAATCCAAGAGACCCAGTACTTC
NA	NA	19	TRBV4-2	TRBJ2-1	CASSNLRPSEVSSYNEQFF	TGTGCCAGCAGCAATCTCAGGCCTAGCGAGGTGAGCTCCTACAATGAGCAGTTCTTC
NA	NA	12	TRBV7-9	TRBJ2-7	CASSRTGYEQYF	TGTGCCAGCAGCAGAACAGGGTACGAGCAGTACTTC
TRBD2	NA	15	TRBV18	TRBJ2-1	CASSPQAGGTNEQFF	TGTGCCAGCTCACCACAAGCGGGAGGGACCAATGAGCAGTTCTTC
TRBD1	NA	15	TRBV5-1	TRBJ2-1	CASSFSGTGEGEQFF	TGCGCCAGCAGCTTCTCCGGGACAGGGGAAGGTGAGCAGTTCTTC
NA	NA	15	TRBV28	TRBJ2-5	CASSLQGQVRETQYF	TGTGCCAGCAGTCTCCAGGGTCAGGTTAGAGAGACCCAGTACTTC